This paragraph reports one T cell receptor (beta chain). This entry comes from a study of blood T cell repertoires in COVID-19. Turning to the study itself: The United States, Italy and Spain were the sources of the acute and convalescent COVID-19 samples. Sample material is recorded as cDNA or gDNA derived from T cells, B-cell-depleted T cells, or PBMCs.

CDR1 and CDR2 (germline): SGHTA, FQGNSA. This CDR3 region has 13 residues. V was trimmed by 4 bases and J by 8 bases, leaving 14 bases between them. In the source study's methods: Reference gene primer amplification in the assay estimated nucleated cell counts. Some clones are missing from TCRdb's copy, which holds only in-frame ones; the method was immunoSEQ multiplex PCR. That table furnishes V, J and clone size, whereas the DNA furnished D and trimming. This sample carries about 53,000 clones, 77% of them seen once, and the ten largest clones take about 40%. This TCR derives from a man aged 70-80 years with active or convalescent COVID-19. The J gene is TRBJ1-1, the V gene TRBV7-2; D remains unclear. Material: peripheral blood. The CDR3: CASSSLPSTEAFF. CDR3 in DNA: TGTGCCAGCAGCTCGCTACCTTCGACAGAAGCTTTCTTT.